These 27 T cell receptor beta chains came from one sample sequenced in a study of blood T cell repertoires in COVID-19. The protocol was immunoSEQ multiplex PCR, while the TCRdb copy is restricted to in-frame clones and leaves out a portion. The data contain over 600,000 clones, just under 90% of them seen just once; the ten biggest clones take up under 0.3%. Sequencing input: peripheral blood. The receptors were gathered from a woman in her late teens or twenties with acute or convalescent COVID-19.

This clone has more than one count but fewer than ten. This chain connects TRBV6-5 to TRBJ1-2, with D maybe TRBD1 (6 bases). The CDR3 contains 14 residues. Germline lookup yields CDR1 MNHEY and CDR2 SVGAGI. V lost 4 bases and J lost 3, with 12 bases in between. CDR3 in amino acids: CASSFNRVYYGYTF. The CDR3 DNA is TGTGCCAGCAGTTTCAACAGGGTTTACTATGGCTACACCTTC.

The rearrangement joins TRBV11-2 to TRBJ2-1; 9 nucleotides align to TRBD1. The CDR3 extends over 15 amino acids. Per the germline V gene, CDR1 is SGHAT and CDR2 is FQNNGV. The V segment lost 2 bases and the J segment 6 bases; nucleotides outside the gene matches: 5. The CDR3 bases are TGTGCCAGCAGCTTACGGGACAGGGTTGTCAATGAGCAGTTCTTC. Protein sequence: CASSLRDRVVNEQFF.

The chain links TRBV5-1 to TRBJ1-1, with a possible D match to TRBD1 (5 bases). The CDR3 totals 14 residues. From germline, CDR1 is SGHRS and CDR2 YFSETQ. The germline V and J ends were trimmed by 0 bases and 3 bases, with 9 bases remaining between them. The CDR3 here is CASSLGWGDTEAFF. The CDR3 DNA reads as TGCGCCAGCAGCTTGGGCTGGGGGGACACTGAAGCTTTCTTT.

V is TRBV29-1 and J is TRBJ1-2; D ambiguous. This CDR3 spans 13 amino acids. Trimming stripped 4 bases from V and 4 bases from J, with 13 bases between. From germline, CDR1 is SQVTM and CDR2 ANQGSEA. This chain's CDR3 is CSVAKGAAYGYTF. The CDR3 DNA follows: TGCAGCGTTGCTAAGGGAGCAGCCTATGGCTACACCTTC.

The chain combines TRBV13 with TRBJ2-3; 9 bases align to TRBD2. Trimming at V came to 7 bases and at J to 10 bases, leaving 18 bases not matched to a gene. The CDR3 has 16 amino acids. CDR1 is PRHDT and CDR2 is FYEKMQ in the germline V gene (reference sequence). The CDR3 bases are TGTGCCAGCACCCCAACCCCGGCTAGCGGGGTCGATGCGCAGTATTTT. Translated: CASTPTPASGVDAQYF.

This clone appeared a few times. The V gene is TRBV7-2, the J gene TRBJ2-7; 7 bases are shared with TRBD2. The CDR3 runs to 14 residues. CDR1 is SGHTA and CDR2 is FQGNSA in the germline V gene. Trimming removed 5 bases from V and 7 bases from J; junction bases left unmatched: 11. The CDR3 region is CASSPQRGPLEQYF. For the CDR3, the DNA is TGTGCCAGCAGCCCTCAGCGGGGCCCCTTGGAGCAGTACTTC.

The V and J genes are TRBV4-3 and TRBJ1-1; a weak D match, TRBD1 (6 bases). The V end was cut by 1 base, the J end by 0 bases, with 15 bases between. CDR1 and CDR2 (germline): LGHNA, YSLEER. This CDR3 contains 17 residues. CDR3 DNA sequence: TGCGCCAGCAGCCAAGCCGAGGGAGGGACACTGAACACTGAAGCTTTCTTT. Protein: CASSQAEGGTLNTEAFF.

Concerning this clone: This specimen includes other DNA sequences encoding the same CDR3. The gene calls are TRBV19 and TRBJ1-1, with 7 bases that match TRBD1. CDR3 length: 12 amino acids. Germline assignment: CDR1 LNHDA and CDR2 SQIVND (reference sequence). V gave up 6 bases and J gave up 4 bases; unmatched junction bases: 2. The CDR3 reads CASSNRGTEAFF. The CDR3 coding sequence is TGTGCCAGTAGCAACAGGGGCACTGAAGCTTTCTTT.

V is TRBV30 and J is TRBJ2-5; TRBD1 matches at 7 bases. From germline, CDR1 is GTSNPN and CDR2 SVGIG (reference sequence). The CDR3 has 14 amino acids. The ends lost 5 bases at V and 2 bases at J; junction bases unmatched: 8. The CDR3 DNA is TGTGCCTGGGCCTCGGGACAGAATCAAGAGACCCAGTACTTC. This gives the protein CAWASGQNQETQYF.

V gene TRBV5-8 combines with J gene TRBJ2-2, with 8 bases aligning to TRBD2. J gave up 1 base and V 6 bases, and 5 bases lay outside the gene matches. The CDR3 is 15 residues long. Germline V gene sequence: CDR1 SGHTS, CDR2 YDEGEE. CDR3 protein: CASTGRALNTGELFF. CDR3 bases: TGTGCCAGCACCGGGAGGGCCCTGAACACCGGGGAGCTGTTTTTT.

The genes are TRBV28 and TRBJ1-5; the D is unclear. The CDR3 totals 14 residues. Germline V gene lookup returns CDR1 MDHEN and CDR2 SYDVKM. V was cut by 3 bases and J by 4 bases, with 10 bases left in between. Here the CDR3 DNA reads TGTGCCAGCAGTTTTTCGGTTAAAAATCAGCCCCAGCATTTT. This encodes CASSFSVKNQPQHF.

The CDR3 loop is CATTTFLAGGRTGELFF. CDR3 nucleotide sequence: TGTGCCACCACCACATTCCTAGCGGGGGGGCGCACCGGGGAGCTGTTTTTT. The chain combines TRBV10-3 with TRBJ2-2; 12 bases agree with TRBD2. J gave up 4 bases and V 10 bases, and 13 bases lay outside the gene matches. Germline-derived CDR1 and CDR2 are ENHRY and SYGVKD. The CDR3 extends over 17 amino acids.

The V gene is TRBV6-2 or TRBV6-3, the J gene TRBJ1-2, with D possibly being TRBD1 (5 bases). Trimming left V 4 bases short and J 8 bases short, with 11 bases between. The CDR3 spans 12 residues. Germline V gene sequence: CDR1 MNHEY, CDR2 SVGEGT. CDR3 sequence (DNA): TGTGCCAGCAGTTTCCCAGGGCCCGGCTACACCTTC. As protein: CASSFPGPGYTF.

The rearrangement links TRBV10-3 to TRBJ1-4; a weak D match, TRBD1 (5 bases). Between the trimmed V and J ends, which lost 3 bases and 1 base, there was a span of 12 bases. The CDR3 is 16 amino acids. Germline CDR1 and CDR2: ENHRY and SYGVKD. In nucleotides, the CDR3 is TGTGCCATCAGTGAAACCATGGGGGGAACTAATGAAAAACTGTTTTTT. Amino acid sequence: CAISETMGGTNEKLFF.

The chain carries TRBV19 and TRBJ2-3; D is perhaps TRBD1 (5 bases). Trimming left V 4 bases short and J 2 bases short, with 10 bases between. Germline-derived CDR1 and CDR2 are LNHDA and SQIVND (reference sequence). CDR3 length: 14 amino acids. The DNA for the CDR3 is TGTGCCAGTAGTACAACAGGTACCACAGATACGCAGTATTTT. It codes for CASSTTGTTDTQYF.

The chain combines TRBV3-1 (or the pseudogene TRBV3-2) with TRBJ1-5; D gene uncertain. Germline V gene sequence: CDR1 LGHDT, CDR2 YNNKEL (reference sequence). The V end lost 1 base, the J end lost 4 bases, and 8 bases lay between the germline ends. The CDR3 runs 14 residues. The DNA for the CDR3 is TGTGCCAGCAGCCAAGGTAATAATAATCAGCCCCAGCATTTT. It yields the protein CASSQGNNNQPQHF.

This chain uses TRBV6-4 with TRBJ2-5, with 8 bases fitting TRBD1. Germline V gene sequence: CDR1 MRHNA, CDR2 SNTAGT. Losses at the gene ends were 4 bases for V and 5 bases for J; bases not matched to a gene: 12. The CDR3 covers 16 residues. CDR3 in amino acids: CASSVFAGGPMETQYF. The CDR3 DNA follows: TGTGCCAGCAGTGTTTTCGCAGGGGGCCCCATGGAGACCCAGTACTTC.

Written as DNA, the CDR3 is TGTGCCAGTAGTGTAACCGGGACAGGGTATGGCTACACCTTC. Its protein is CASSVTGTGYGYTF. The chain couples TRBV19 to TRBJ1-2; 9 bases are shared with TRBD1. Germline-derived CDR1 and CDR2 are LNHDA and SQIVND (reference sequence). This CDR3 has 14 amino acids. Trimming cost V 5 bases and J 5 bases; bases outside gene matches: 6.

The gene calls are TRBV18 and TRBJ1-2; TRBD1 aligns across 9 bases. Germline CDR1 reads KGHSH; CDR2 reads LQKENI. This CDR3 has 14 residues. The V segment lost 3 bases and the J segment 4 bases; nucleotides outside the gene matches: 3. The CDR3 sequence is CASSPRQGGYGYTF. CDR3 nucleotide sequence: TGTGCCAGCTCACCGCGACAGGGGGGCTATGGCTACACCTTC.

This clone was counted between two and nine times. The rearrangement uses TRBV14 and TRBJ2-2, with 14 bases fitting TRBD2. This CDR3 contains 17 residues. The germline V gene encodes CDR1 SGHDN and CDR2 FVKESK. Losses at the gene ends were 4 bases for V and 7 bases for J; bases not matched to a gene: 8. This chain's CDR3 is CASSPRLAGGRSGELFF. CDR3 bases: TGTGCCAGCAGCCCCCGACTAGCGGGGGGGCGAAGCGGGGAGCTGTTTTTT.

In its sample, this clone was seen a few times. V usage is TRBV18 and J usage is TRBJ2-7; a possible D gene is TRBD2 (6 bases). Trimming removed 6 bases at V and 7 bases at J, with 19 bases between. CDR1 and CDR2 from the germline V gene are KGHSH and LQKENI. The CDR3 length is 14 residues. CDR3 coding DNA: TGTGCCAGCTCTGGCGGGCGGGGCGGTCTGGAGCAGTACTTC. This sequence encodes CASSGGRGGLEQYF.

This rearrangement joins TRBV7-2 to TRBJ1-5; D gene uncertain. Deletions cut 1 base from V and 4 bases from J, with 11 bases between. Germline CDR1 is SGHTA and CDR2 is FQGNSA. The CDR3 has 15 amino acids. Here the CDR3 reads CASSLVGQKNQPQHF. Written as DNA, the CDR3 is TGTGCCAGCAGCTTAGTTGGGCAGAAGAATCAGCCCCAGCATTTT.

This chain joins TRBV5-4 and TRBJ2-1; D is uncertain. Trimming left V 6 bases short and J 3 bases short, with 7 bases between. Germline values: CDR1 SGHNT, CDR2 YYREEE (reference sequence). The CDR3 covers 12 residues. The CDR3, as DNA: TGTGCCAGCACTCGCGACTACAATGAGCAGTTCTTC. This gives the protein CASTRDYNEQFF.

The chain couples TRBV12-3 or TRBV12-4 to TRBJ1-1, with D uncertain. This CDR3 contains 13 residues. V was clipped by 3 bases and J by 1 base, with 6 bases between them. In nucleotides, the CDR3 is TGTGCCAGCAGTTTTGCAGAGAACACTGAAGCTTTCTTT. It translates to CASSFAENTEAFF.

The J gene is TRBJ1-2, the V gene TRBV18; TRBD1 matches 10 bases. This CDR3 is built from 16 residues. In germline, CDR1 is KGHSH, CDR2 LQKENI. The junction had 12 bases not matched to a gene; V was cut back by 3 bases and J by 8 bases. The CDR3 DNA reads TGTGCCAGCTCACCCGAGTTTCGACAGGGGGCGTTGGGCTACACCTTC. It specifies CASSPEFRQGALGYTF.

The chain carries TRBV3-1 (or the pseudogene TRBV3-2) and TRBJ1-6; D unresolved. From germline, CDR1 is LGHDT and CDR2 YNNKEL (reference sequence). V gave up 0 bases and J gave up 10 bases, with 7 bases separating them. CDR3 length: 13 amino acids. As DNA, the CDR3 is TGTGCCAGCAGCCAAGAGGGCCTATCACCCCTCCACTTT. Its protein product is CASSQEGLSPLHF.

With respect to this clone: Distinct nucleotide sequences in the sample also encode this CDR3. The gene calls are TRBV20-1 and TRBJ1-1; no definite D call. Per germline, CDR1 DFQATT and CDR2 SNEGSKA (reference sequence). V was pared by 4 bases and J by 0 bases, with 3 bases between. The CDR3 is 11 residues long. The CDR3 coding sequence is TGCAGTGCTATATTGAACACTGAAGCTTTCTTT. Protein product: CSAILNTEAFF.